The rows below give T cell receptor beta chains drawn from one sample of a study of cytomegalovirus exposure and HLA in healthy donors. The data were produced by immunoSEQ multiplex PCR, yet TCRdb's version contains in-frame clones alone and is incomplete. The table shows almost 200,000 clones, with roughly 85% occurring only once. Sequencing was carried out using PBMCs. The receptors were gathered from a woman aged 45-60 years in good health and CMV-seronegative. Each CDR3 is given with its conserved first and last residue. The order of the fields is J gene, clone size, D gene, V gene, CDR3 DNA, CDR3 protein. A D gene is named only where the DNA matches it firmly. Only part of the rows carry a size: once, few, many, or a class if the clone is expanded.

j_gene: TRBJ1-1; abundance: -; d_gene: -; v_gene: TRBV27; CDR3nt: TGTGCCAGCAGCCGTAAGCCCCCCTCGAACACTGAAGCTTTCTTT; CDR3aa: CASSRKPPSNTEAFF
j_gene: TRBJ1-2; abundance: -; d_gene: TRBD1; v_gene: TRBV19; CDR3nt: TGTGCCAGTAGTACAGACAGGGGACCATATGGCTACACCTTC; CDR3aa: CASSTDRGPYGYTF
j_gene: TRBJ2-3; abundance: -; d_gene: TRBD2; v_gene: TRBV6-5; CDR3nt: TGTGCCAGCAGTTACGGGCGGGGGAGCACAGATACGCAGTATTTT; CDR3aa: CASSYGRGSTDTQYF
j_gene: TRBJ1-5; abundance: -; d_gene: -; v_gene: TRBV19; CDR3nt: TGTGCCAGTGCCCCCTTCACAGGGAATCAGCCCCAGCATTTT; CDR3aa: CASAPFTGNQPQHF
j_gene: TRBJ2-2; abundance: -; d_gene: -; v_gene: TRBV19; CDR3nt: TGTGCCAGTAGTACACCGGGACACAGGACCGGGGAGCTGTTTTTT; CDR3aa: CASSTPGHRTGELFF
j_gene: TRBJ2-1; abundance: -; d_gene: TRBD2; v_gene: TRBV7-9; CDR3nt: TGTGCCAGCAGCACGGGACTAGCGGGACGCTTTAACAATGAGCAGTTCTTC; CDR3aa: CASSTGLAGRFNNEQFF
j_gene: TRBJ1-2; abundance: -; d_gene: -; v_gene: TRBV6-5; CDR3nt: TGTGCCAGCAGTTACGGCACTACGTACTATGGCTACACCTTC; CDR3aa: CASSYGTTYYGYTF
j_gene: TRBJ2-1; abundance: -; d_gene: TRBD2; v_gene: TRBV5-1; CDR3nt: TGCGCCAGCAGCTTGGCCCGGGGGGGAAGAAATGAGCAGTTCTTC; CDR3aa: CASSLARGGRNEQFF
j_gene: TRBJ2-7; abundance: -; d_gene: -; v_gene: TRBV30; CDR3nt: TGTGCCTGGAACAGGGGAGCGGGCGAGCAGTACTTC; CDR3aa: CAWNRGAGEQYF
j_gene: TRBJ2-7; abundance: -; d_gene: -; v_gene: TRBV28; CDR3nt: TGTGCCAGCAGTTTAGGAAGTCACAGGTCCTACGAGCAGTACTTC; CDR3aa: CASSLGSHRSYEQYF
j_gene: TRBJ1-1; abundance: once; d_gene: -; v_gene: TRBV7-3; CDR3nt: TGTGCCAGCAGCTTAAACGGTCGGTTGGGCCAGACGAACACTGAAGCTTTCTTT; CDR3aa: CASSLNGRLGQTNTEAFF
j_gene: TRBJ2-1; abundance: -; d_gene: TRBD2; v_gene: TRBV19; CDR3nt: TGTGCCAGTAGTAGGACTAGCGGCTACAATGAGCAGTTCTTC; CDR3aa: CASSRTSGYNEQFF
j_gene: TRBJ1-5; abundance: -; d_gene: -; v_gene: TRBV5-8; CDR3nt: TGTGCCAGCAGCTTTAGAGGGAGCAATCAGCCCCAGCATTTT; CDR3aa: CASSFRGSNQPQHF
j_gene: TRBJ2-2; abundance: -; d_gene: -; v_gene: TRBV30; CDR3nt: TGTGCCTGGAGTAGGAGGCCTACCCCATCGAAGGACACCGGGGAGCTGTTTTTT; CDR3aa: CAWSRRPTPSKDTGELFF
j_gene: TRBJ2-1; abundance: -; d_gene: -; v_gene: TRBV28; CDR3nt: TGTGCCACCGGACTTACCTACAATGAGCAGTTCTTC; CDR3aa: CATGLTYNEQFF
j_gene: TRBJ2-7; abundance: -; d_gene: TRBD2; v_gene: TRBV11-3; CDR3nt: TGTGCCAGCAGCTTAGGCGGGAGGGCCGCCGAGCAGTACTTC; CDR3aa: CASSLGGRAAEQYF
j_gene: TRBJ2-7; abundance: -; d_gene: -; v_gene: TRBV6-5; CDR3nt: TGTGCCAGCAGCCGTCGACAGGTTTTCTCCTACGAGCAGTACTTC; CDR3aa: CASSRRQVFSYEQYF
j_gene: TRBJ2-6; abundance: -; d_gene: -; v_gene: TRBV27; CDR3nt: TGTGCCAGCAGTAAACAGGGATCAGGGGCCAACGTCCTGACTTTC; CDR3aa: CASSKQGSGANVLTF
j_gene: TRBJ2-3; abundance: few; d_gene: -; v_gene: TRBV4-1; CDR3nt: TGCGCCACCTCAGCCAGGAAGTCAGGGCAGTCAAGCACAGATACGCAGTATTTT; CDR3aa: CATSARKSGQSSTDTQYF
j_gene: TRBJ2-6; abundance: -; d_gene: TRBD1; v_gene: TRBV19; CDR3nt: TGTGCCAGTAGGTGGACAGGCTCTGGGGCCAACGTCCTGACTTTC; CDR3aa: CASRWTGSGANVLTF
j_gene: TRBJ1-1; abundance: few; d_gene: TRBD1; v_gene: TRBV5-5; CDR3nt: TGTGCCAGCAGCCGATCACAGGGGCGAAACACTGAAGCTTTCTTT; CDR3aa: CASSRSQGRNTEAFF
j_gene: TRBJ1-2; abundance: -; d_gene: TRBD1; v_gene: TRBV7-6; CDR3nt: TGTGCCAGCAGCCAACAGGGGGGAGACTATGGCTACACCTTC; CDR3aa: CASSQQGGDYGYTF
j_gene: TRBJ2-7; abundance: -; d_gene: -; v_gene: TRBV7-9; CDR3nt: TGTGCCAGCAGCTTCCGGGACTCCCCCTACGAGCAGTACTTC; CDR3aa: CASSFRDSPYEQYF
j_gene: TRBJ2-5; abundance: once; d_gene: TRBD1; v_gene: TRBV6-1; CDR3nt: TGTGCCAGCAGTCAAAACAGGGGCAGGGAGACCCAGTACTTC; CDR3aa: CASSQNRGRETQYF
j_gene: TRBJ2-1; abundance: -; d_gene: -; v_gene: TRBV18; CDR3nt: TGTGCCAGCTCACCTTTAGAGAACTACAATGAGCAGTTCTTC; CDR3aa: CASSPLENYNEQFF
j_gene: TRBJ1-4; abundance: -; d_gene: TRBD1; v_gene: TRBV5-6; CDR3nt: TGTGCCACCTCCCGGGACAGGGATGAAAAACTGTTTTTT; CDR3aa: CATSRDRDEKLFF
j_gene: TRBJ1-2; abundance: -; d_gene: -; v_gene: TRBV7-9; CDR3nt: TGTGCCAGCAGCTTGACACAAGCTAACTATGGCTACACCTTC; CDR3aa: CASSLTQANYGYTF
j_gene: TRBJ1-2; abundance: -; d_gene: TRBD1; v_gene: TRBV28; CDR3nt: TGTGCCAGCAGTTCCCCCGACAGGGACTATGGCTACACCTTC; CDR3aa: CASSSPDRDYGYTF
j_gene: TRBJ1-1; abundance: -; d_gene: -; v_gene: TRBV18; CDR3nt: TGTGCCAGCTCACCAAGACAGAGGAACACTGAAGCTTTCTTT; CDR3aa: CASSPRQRNTEAFF
j_gene: TRBJ1-1; abundance: -; d_gene: TRBD1; v_gene: TRBV6-1; CDR3nt: TGTGCCAGCAGATATGACAGGGGGAACACTGAAGCTTTCTTT; CDR3aa: CASRYDRGNTEAFF
j_gene: TRBJ2-1; abundance: -; d_gene: -; v_gene: TRBV27; CDR3nt: TGTGCCAGCAGTAGGACTACACGAACTTGGGGCTACAATGAGCAGTTCTTC; CDR3aa: CASSRTTRTWGYNEQFF
j_gene: TRBJ2-2; abundance: -; d_gene: -; v_gene: TRBV11-3; CDR3nt: TGTGCCAGCAGCTTAGACATGAACACCGGGGAGCTGTTTTTT; CDR3aa: CASSLDMNTGELFF
j_gene: TRBJ2-3; abundance: -; d_gene: TRBD2; v_gene: TRBV9; CDR3nt: TGTGCCAGCAGCGTGCGGAGCGGGATTAGCACAGATACGCAGTATTTT; CDR3aa: CASSVRSGISTDTQYF
j_gene: TRBJ2-5; abundance: -; d_gene: TRBD1; v_gene: TRBV18; CDR3nt: TGTGCCAGCTCACTAAGGACAGGGCAAGAGACCCAGTACTTC; CDR3aa: CASSLRTGQETQYF
j_gene: TRBJ2-5; abundance: few; d_gene: -; v_gene: TRBV27; CDR3nt: TGTGCCAGCAGTTTATCTCGGCAAGAGACCCAGTACTTC; CDR3aa: CASSLSRQETQYF
j_gene: TRBJ2-7; abundance: -; d_gene: TRBD2; v_gene: TRBV5-1; CDR3nt: TGCGCCAGCAGCCCCCTAGCGGGAGTCTCCTACGAGCAGTACTTC; CDR3aa: CASSPLAGVSYEQYF
j_gene: TRBJ2-2; abundance: few; d_gene: -; v_gene: TRBV2; CDR3nt: TGTGCCAGCAGTGTACAGGGTGGAACCGGGGAGCTGTTTTTT; CDR3aa: CASSVQGGTGELFF
j_gene: TRBJ2-3; abundance: -; d_gene: -; v_gene: TRBV2; CDR3nt: TGTGCCAGCAGTGGGGCCCGGACCAGCGGAAGCACAGATACGCAGTATTTT; CDR3aa: CASSGARTSGSTDTQYF
j_gene: TRBJ2-1; abundance: -; d_gene: TRBD2; v_gene: TRBV27; CDR3nt: TGTGCCAGCATCGAAGCGGGAGGTCAAAATGAGCAGTTCTTC; CDR3aa: CASIEAGGQNEQFF